These T cell receptor beta chains were read from a single sample in a study of T cell responses to AZD1222 COVID-19 vaccine. Method: immunoSEQ multiplex PCR; TCRdb's copy keeps in-frame clones and lacks some. The sample lists over 110,000 clones; 93% were seen once. Here the sequenced sample was peripheral blood, taken on day 0 of AZD1222 vaccination. The receptors stem from an adult in good health. The CDR3 runs from the conserved cysteine through the conserved F or W. Each record gives: J gene, clone size, V gene, CDR3 protein. Some rows mark clone size as missing; the rest say once, few, many or name a class of expanded clone.

j_gene: TRBJ1-1
abundance: .
v_gene: TRBV19
CDR3aa: CASSLQGTEAFF

j_gene: TRBJ1-4
abundance: .
v_gene: TRBV7-9
CDR3aa: CASSLGIQGAANEKLFF

j_gene: TRBJ2-2
abundance: .
v_gene: TRBV9
CDR3aa: CASSVAGGTANTGELFF

j_gene: TRBJ1-2
abundance: .
v_gene: TRBV7-2
CDR3aa: CASSPIGQGILYGYTF

j_gene: TRBJ2-7
abundance: .
v_gene: TRBV6-2/TRBV6-3
CDR3aa: CASSYLREVRPEQYF

j_gene: TRBJ2-2
abundance: .
v_gene: TRBV5-4
CDR3aa: CASSLGLGNTGELFF

j_gene: TRBJ1-3
abundance: .
v_gene: TRBV6-5
CDR3aa: CASKSGNTIYF

j_gene: TRBJ1-5
abundance: once
v_gene: TRBV2
CDR3aa: CASRAGNQPQHF

j_gene: TRBJ1-1
abundance: .
v_gene: TRBV3-1/TRBV3-2
CDR3aa: CASSQMWTETEAFF

j_gene: TRBJ1-2
abundance: .
v_gene: TRBV7-9
CDR3aa: CASSFTDSYGYTF

j_gene: TRBJ2-3
abundance: once
v_gene: TRBV3-1/TRBV3-2
CDR3aa: CASSGDHPTCHADTQYF

j_gene: TRBJ1-2
abundance: .
v_gene: TRBV9
CDR3aa: CASSGQTGGGYGYTF

j_gene: TRBJ2-5
abundance: .
v_gene: TRBV11-2
CDR3aa: CASSFLRGETQYF

j_gene: TRBJ1-3
abundance: .
v_gene: TRBV9
CDR3aa: CASSQVLSGNTIYF

j_gene: TRBJ1-2
abundance: once
v_gene: TRBV7-9
CDR3aa: CASSLGGRYTF

j_gene: TRBJ2-1
abundance: .
v_gene: TRBV27
CDR3aa: CASSFSHEQFF

j_gene: TRBJ2-3
abundance: once
v_gene: TRBV5-1
CDR3aa: CASSLVGLAGSTDTQYF

j_gene: TRBJ1-2
abundance: once
v_gene: TRBV6-2/TRBV6-3
CDR3aa: CASSYLERIYGYTF

j_gene: TRBJ2-7
abundance: .
v_gene: TRBV12-3/TRBV12-4
CDR3aa: CASSFGSWEQYF

j_gene: TRBJ1-2
abundance: .
v_gene: TRBV30
CDR3aa: CAWRISANYGYTF

j_gene: TRBJ2-3
abundance: .
v_gene: TRBV5-4
CDR3aa: CASSLSGLITDTQYF

j_gene: TRBJ1-2
abundance: .
v_gene: TRBV5-1
CDR3aa: CASSLVPDREYGYTF

j_gene: TRBJ2-2
abundance: few
v_gene: TRBV5-6
CDR3aa: CASSLGQAGTGELFF

j_gene: TRBJ1-6
abundance: .
v_gene: TRBV2
CDR3aa: CASSAGQGSSPLHF

j_gene: TRBJ2-2
abundance: once
v_gene: TRBV2
CDR3aa: CASIPREDYTGELFF

j_gene: TRBJ2-1
abundance: .
v_gene: TRBV7-9
CDR3aa: CASSSLGLSSYNEQFF

j_gene: TRBJ1-2
abundance: .
v_gene: TRBV6-1
CDR3aa: CASSERQVDGYTF

j_gene: TRBJ2-6
abundance: .
v_gene: TRBV18
CDR3aa: CASSPLGQGHSGANVLTF

j_gene: TRBJ2-6
abundance: .
v_gene: TRBV5-1
CDR3aa: CASRLRSGDSGANVLTF

j_gene: TRBJ2-1
abundance: .
v_gene: TRBV6-4
CDR3aa: CASSDWYRSSYNEQFF

j_gene: TRBJ2-7
abundance: .
v_gene: TRBV7-2
CDR3aa: CASSLNLSDEQYF

j_gene: TRBJ2-3
abundance: .
v_gene: TRBV5-1
CDR3aa: CASSPFAGGTDTQYF

j_gene: TRBJ2-3
abundance: .
v_gene: TRBV11-2
CDR3aa: CASSIAPREGDTDTQYF

j_gene: TRBJ2-1
abundance: .
v_gene: TRBV5-1
CDR3aa: CASSLEGTGQFF

j_gene: TRBJ2-6
abundance: once
v_gene: TRBV10-3
CDR3aa: CAISERVSGANVLTF

j_gene: TRBJ2-7
abundance: .
v_gene: TRBV3-1/TRBV3-2
CDR3aa: CASSREARLAGLSEQYF

j_gene: TRBJ1-2
abundance: .
v_gene: TRBV2
CDR3aa: CASSARDSYGYTF

j_gene: TRBJ1-2
abundance: .
v_gene: TRBV4-2
CDR3aa: CASSQAKDRAFGYTF

j_gene: TRBJ1-1
abundance: .
v_gene: TRBV19
CDR3aa: CASKYQQNTEAFF

j_gene: TRBJ2-7
abundance: .
v_gene: TRBV7-8
CDR3aa: CASSLNPAASYEQYF

j_gene: TRBJ1-2
abundance: .
v_gene: TRBV6-1
CDR3aa: CASSEEIAGYTF

j_gene: TRBJ2-6
abundance: .
v_gene: TRBV2
CDR3aa: CASRDRISGANVLTF

j_gene: TRBJ2-3
abundance: .
v_gene: TRBV4-3
CDR3aa: CASSHSITVTDTQYF

j_gene: TRBJ2-7
abundance: .
v_gene: TRBV2
CDR3aa: CASRGLTYEQYF

j_gene: TRBJ2-1
abundance: .
v_gene: TRBV19
CDR3aa: CASSIARGLSSYNEQFF

j_gene: TRBJ1-2
abundance: .
v_gene: TRBV5-1
CDR3aa: CASSSGQGANYGYTF

j_gene: TRBJ1-2
abundance: .
v_gene: TRBV3-1/TRBV3-2
CDR3aa: CASSQDEGAGYTF

j_gene: TRBJ1-2
abundance: .
v_gene: TRBV6-2/TRBV6-3
CDR3aa: CASSFRPGGQNYGYTF